Sequencing of this T cell receptor (beta chain) was carried out in a study of technical replicates of blood from several donors. Germline CDR1 SNHLY, CDR2 FYNNEI. V shed 5 bases, J shed 6 bases, and the junction held 2 bases outside the gene matches. The CDR3 runs 12 residues. The method was immunoSEQ multiplex PCR; TCRdb's version includes in-frame clones alone and lacks a portion of them. The sample records 80,000 to 95,000 clones, 94% being singletons. J is TRBJ1-2 and V is TRBV2, with TRBD1 matching 8 bases. The origin of this receptor is a human donor in good health. The sample consisted of T cells isolated from PBMCs. CDR3 coding DNA: TGTGCCAGCAGTTTGGGACAGGATGGCTACACCTTC. Encoded protein: CASSLGQDGYTF. Complete variable domain (other parts from reference TRBV2 and TRBJ1-2): EPEVTQTPSHQVTQMGQEVILRCVPISNHLYFYWYRQILGQKVEFLVSFYNNEISEKSEIFDDQFSVERPDGSNFTLKIRSTKLEDSAMYFCASSLGQDGYTFGSGTRLTVV.